A selection of T cell receptor beta chains follows, all from one sample in a study of blood T cell repertoires in COVID-19. Assay used: immunoSEQ multiplex PCR; TCRdb lists only in-frame clones, some missing. The table records under 250,000 clones, around 80% of them present only once. The sample comprised peripheral blood. The source of these receptors is a middle-aged man with acute or convalescent COVID-19. The CDR3 runs from the conserved cysteine through the conserved F or W. A D gene is named only where the DNA matches it firmly. Only part of the rows carry a size: once, few, many, or a class if the clone is expanded.

CDR3nt | CDR3aa | d_gene | j_gene | v_gene | abundance
TGTGCCAGCAGCGTAAGTGATAGCGGGAACACCGGGGAGCTGTTTTTT | CASSVSDSGNTGELFF | - | TRBJ2-2 | TRBV9 | -
TGTGCCATCAGCCCCCGGGGGTTAAGCTCCTACGAGCAGTACTTC | CAISPRGLSSYEQYF | - | TRBJ2-7 | TRBV10-3 | once
TGTGCCAGCAGTCGAGACTCCGCCGACTACGAGCAGTACTTC | CASSRDSADYEQYF | - | TRBJ2-7 | TRBV2 | -
TGTGCCAGCAGCGTAGAGGACAGGGGCCTTGAAGCTTTCTTT | CASSVEDRGLEAFF | TRBD1 | TRBJ1-1 | TRBV9 | -
TGTGCCAGCAGCTGGGGGACAGGGGATTCACCCCTCCACTTT | CASSWGTGDSPLHF | TRBD1 | TRBJ1-6 | TRBV5-5 | few
TGCGCCAGCAGCCAAGTGGAGGGAAAAAGGAGAGGCTACACCTTC | CASSQVEGKRRGYTF | - | TRBJ1-2 | TRBV4-3 | -
TGTGCCAGCTCACCTCAAAGGGACAGGGACAGCTCACCCCTCCACTTT | CASSPQRDRDSSPLHF | TRBD1 | TRBJ1-6 | TRBV18 | once
TGTGCCAGCAGCGCCGGGACAGGGGGGTCGTGGAATTCACCCCTCCACTTT | CASSAGTGGSWNSPLHF | TRBD1 | TRBJ1-6 | TRBV14 | -
TGTGCCAGTACTACCCGAGTAGCGGAATACAATGAGCAGTTCTTC | CASTTRVAEYNEQFF | - | TRBJ2-1 | TRBV19 | -
TGCGCCAGCCACAGTCAACGAGGGACTGAAGCTTTCTTT | CASHSQRGTEAFF | - | TRBJ1-1 | TRBV10-2 | -
TGTGCCAGCTCACCAGAGCGACTAGCGGGAATTGTGTATGGTGAGCAGTTCTTC | CASSPERLAGIVYGEQFF | TRBD2 | TRBJ2-1 | TRBV18 | -
TGTGCCATCAGTGATCAGGCTGCCCCAGATACGCAGTATTTT | CAISDQAAPDTQYF | - | TRBJ2-3 | TRBV10-3 | -
TGTGCCAGCAGTTTATCGCCAGGGTGGCAAGAGACCCAGTACTTC | CASSLSPGWQETQYF | - | TRBJ2-5 | TRBV27 | -
TGTGCCAGCAGCCTTGGTGGGGGGACGGATGAGCAGTTCTTC | CASSLGGGTDEQFF | - | TRBJ2-1 | TRBV3-1/TRBV3-2 | -
TGTGCCAGCAGCTTAGGCGCTAGTCAAGAGACCCAGTACTTC | CASSLGASQETQYF | - | TRBJ2-5 | TRBV11-3 | many
TGCAGCGTTGGGGGACTAGCCTACGAGCAGTACTTC | CSVGGLAYEQYF | TRBD2 | TRBJ2-7 | TRBV29-1 | -
TGTGCCAGCAGCTCCTTCGTTGAGGGAAGTCCAGATACGCAGTATTTT | CASSSFVEGSPDTQYF | - | TRBJ2-3 | TRBV5-4 | few
TGTGCCAGCAGCCCAGGACTAGCGGGAGGGTATTATGAGCAGTTCTTC | CASSPGLAGGYYEQFF | TRBD2 | TRBJ2-1 | TRBV5-4 | -
TGTGCCAGCTCACCCCAAAAACTACATGCTGAAGCTTTCTTT | CASSPQKLHAEAFF | - | TRBJ1-1 | TRBV18 | -
TGTGCCAGCAGCCTCGGGACTAGCGGGAACACCGGGGAGCTGTTTTTT | CASSLGTSGNTGELFF | TRBD2 | TRBJ2-2 | TRBV5-4 | few
TGCGCCAGCAGCCTAGCGGGACAAAACTACAATGAGCAGTTCTTC | CASSLAGQNYNEQFF | TRBD2 | TRBJ2-1 | TRBV5-1 | -
TGTGCCAGCGGGCCGCGGACACCTGCAACTAATGAAAAACTGTTTTTT | CASGPRTPATNEKLFF | - | TRBJ1-4 | TRBV2 | -
TGTGCCAGCAGCCGTGCAGGAAACTATGGCTACACCTTC | CASSRAGNYGYTF | - | TRBJ1-2 | TRBV3-1/TRBV3-2 | -
TGTGCCAGCAGTGAAGGGCCCCCGCCGTACAATGAGCAGTTCTTC | CASSEGPPPYNEQFF | - | TRBJ2-1 | TRBV2 | -
TGTGCCAGCAGTCGAGCTCCCTCAGGGGGCTATAGCGGGGAGCTGTTTTTT | CASSRAPSGGYSGELFF | TRBD1 | TRBJ2-2 | TRBV6-6 | -
TGCGCCAGCAGCCAAGAGGGGGGCTCCTATAATTCACCCCTCCACTTT | CASSQEGGSYNSPLHF | - | TRBJ1-6 | TRBV4-3 | -
TGTGCCAGCGCTCCAGACCCTCCGGGAGATACGCAGTATTTT | CASAPDPPGDTQYF | - | TRBJ2-3 | TRBV9 | -
TGTGCCAGCAGCCAAGTCGGGGGTGATCAGCCCCAGCATTTT | CASSQVGGDQPQHF | - | TRBJ1-5 | TRBV3-1/TRBV3-2 | -
TGTGCCAGCAGCCCCGGACAACTAGCGGGAGTCAACGAGCAGTACTTC | CASSPGQLAGVNEQYF | TRBD2 | TRBJ2-7 | TRBV5-6 | -
TGTGCCAGCAGCTCGGCCGCCGGTGGACAGGGGGCTTATGGCTACACCTTC | CASSSAAGGQGAYGYTF | TRBD1 | TRBJ1-2 | TRBV7-6 | -
TGCGCCAGCGCCGGGACAGGGGTGGTTGAGACCCAGTACTTC | CASAGTGVVETQYF | TRBD1 | TRBJ2-5 | TRBV5-1 | -
TGCGCCAGCAGCTTGGTAATAGGGGATCATGGCTACACCTTC | CASSLVIGDHGYTF | - | TRBJ1-2 | TRBV5-1 | -
TGTGCCAGCACCCGGCGGGATTCACCCCTCCACTTT | CASTRRDSPLHF | - | TRBJ1-6 | TRBV7-9 | -
TGCAGTGCTAGTCGTCTTGACAGGGATGGTGGCTACACCTTC | CSASRLDRDGGYTF | TRBD1 | TRBJ1-2 | TRBV20-1 | -
TGTGCCAGCAGTTTACGGGGTAATGAGCAGTTCTTC | CASSLRGNEQFF | - | TRBJ2-1 | TRBV6-2/TRBV6-3 | -
TGTGCCAGCAGCTTCAGTCAGGATTACTACAATGAGCAGTTCTTC | CASSFSQDYYNEQFF | - | TRBJ2-1 | TRBV7-2 | -
TGTGCCAGCAGCCCGGGGGATCTTCGTAAAGCTTTCTTT | CASSPGDLRKAFF | - | TRBJ1-1 | TRBV2 | -
TGTGCCTGGAGTGCCAATCTAGCCGGCCGGGCGGACAGCAACTATGGCTACACCTTC | CAWSANLAGRADSNYGYTF | - | TRBJ1-2 | TRBV30 | once
TGCGCCAGCAGCTCCACAGGGGGGGCCTACGAGCAGTACTTC | CASSSTGGAYEQYF | - | TRBJ2-7 | TRBV5-1 | few
TGCGCCAGCAGCCAGACAGGGGAGGATGGCTACACCTTC | CASSQTGEDGYTF | TRBD1 | TRBJ1-2 | TRBV5-1 | -
TGTGCCAGCAGCATGACAGGGAGCTATGGCTACACCTTC | CASSMTGSYGYTF | TRBD1 | TRBJ1-2 | TRBV5-6 | few
TGTGCCAGCCTAGGCTACCGGGACAGGGGGCTCTCCTACGAGCAGTACTTC | CASLGYRDRGLSYEQYF | TRBD1 | TRBJ2-7 | TRBV27 | -
TGCGCCAGCAGCTTGAACAGGGGGGGTTTGGATACGCAGTATTTT | CASSLNRGGLDTQYF | - | TRBJ2-3 | TRBV5-1 | -
TGCGCCAGCAGCCTAACTAGCGGGAGATTCGGGGAGCTGTTTTTT | CASSLTSGRFGELFF | TRBD2 | TRBJ2-2 | TRBV4-3 | -
TGTGCCTGGAGTGTACCCCGGGGATACCAAGAGACCCAGTACTTC | CAWSVPRGYQETQYF | - | TRBJ2-5 | TRBV30 | -
TGTGCTAGTGGTTTCGTAACAGGGGGCTCGGGGACTGAAGCTTTCTTT | CASGFVTGGSGTEAFF | TRBD1 | TRBJ1-1 | TRBV12-5 | -
TGTGCCAGCAGCCCACCGGGAGCAGATACGCAGTATTTT | CASSPPGADTQYF | - | TRBJ2-3 | TRBV3-1/TRBV3-2 | -
TGTGCCTCGCAAACTAGCGGGGGTTACAATGAGCAGTTCTTC | CASQTSGGYNEQFF | TRBD2 | TRBJ2-1 | TRBV30 | -
TGTGCCAGCAGTTTTGCCTCTACTACTAACTATGGCTACACCTTC | CASSFASTTNYGYTF | - | TRBJ1-2 | TRBV6-5 | -
TGTGCCAGCAGCTTGGAGAGCGTTAATTCACCCCTCCACTTT | CASSLESVNSPLHF | - | TRBJ1-6 | TRBV9 | -
TGCAGCGTTGCCGCAGGGGGCGGTCAGCCCCAGCATTTT | CSVAAGGGQPQHF | TRBD1 | TRBJ1-5 | TRBV29-1 | -
TGCAGCGCCGAGGGACAGGGGGCGACGGATGGCTACACCTTC | CSAEGQGATDGYTF | TRBD1 | TRBJ1-2 | TRBV29-1 | -
TGTGCCAGTAGTAAACAGCGGGACACTGAAGCTTTCTTT | CASSKQRDTEAFF | - | TRBJ1-1 | TRBV19 | -
TGTGCCATCAGTGAGCCGGGACTAGGGATCCGGGAGCAGTTCTTC | CAISEPGLGIREQFF | TRBD2 | TRBJ2-1 | TRBV10-3 | once
TGTGCCAGCAGTGCCCGACTAGCGGGAAGGTCTGAGCAGTTCTTC | CASSARLAGRSEQFF | TRBD2 | TRBJ2-1 | TRBV2 | -
TGTGCCAGCAGCCTCAGACTAGCGGGAGTTCAGCAGTACTTC | CASSLRLAGVQQYF | TRBD2 | TRBJ2-7 | TRBV5-4 | -
TGTGCCAGTAGTGGGAGTGATCAGCCCCAGCATTTT | CASSGSDQPQHF | - | TRBJ1-5 | TRBV19 | -